The T cell receptor (beta chain) under discussion was sequenced for a study of blood T cell repertoires in COVID-19. Study-level information: Spain, Italy and the United States supplied samples that represented acute and convalescent COVID-19. PBMCs, B-cell-depleted T cells, or T cells were the source of the cDNA or gDNA that made up the material.

V was shortened by 6 bases and J by 0 bases, with 12 bases between the two germline ends. Germline-derived CDR1 and CDR2 are SNHLY and FYNNEI. The CDR3 runs to 15 residues. Under the authors' procedure: Estimation of nucleated cell counts relied on the amplification of reference gene primers. The protocol was immunoSEQ multiplex PCR, while the TCRdb copy is restricted to in-frame clones and leaves out a portion. Clonal size and the V and J genes are those of that table, whereas D and trimming came from the DNA. Of some 150,000 clones listed, about 90% were seen once; the top ten hold about 0.55%. This TCR was sampled from a man between 50 and 59 years old with acute or convalescent COVID-19. The V gene is TRBV2, the J gene TRBJ1-5; D is unresolved. The sample was peripheral blood. In nucleotides, the CDR3 is TGTGCCAGCAGCCGAGGCGGGCGTAGCAATCAGCCCCAGCATTTT. As protein: CASSRGGRSNQPQHF.